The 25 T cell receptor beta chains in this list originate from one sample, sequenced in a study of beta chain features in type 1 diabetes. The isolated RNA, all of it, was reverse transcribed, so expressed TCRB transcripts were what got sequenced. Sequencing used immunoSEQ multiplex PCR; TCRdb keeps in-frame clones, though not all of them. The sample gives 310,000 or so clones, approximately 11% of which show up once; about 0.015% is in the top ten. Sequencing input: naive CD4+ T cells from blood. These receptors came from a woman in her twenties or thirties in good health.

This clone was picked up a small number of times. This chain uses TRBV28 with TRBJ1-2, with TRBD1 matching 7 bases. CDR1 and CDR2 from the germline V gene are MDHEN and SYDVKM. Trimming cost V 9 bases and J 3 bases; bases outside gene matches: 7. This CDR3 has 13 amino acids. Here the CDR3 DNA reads TGTGCCAGTACAGACAGGGTTGACTATGGCTACACCTTC. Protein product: CASTDRVDYGYTF.

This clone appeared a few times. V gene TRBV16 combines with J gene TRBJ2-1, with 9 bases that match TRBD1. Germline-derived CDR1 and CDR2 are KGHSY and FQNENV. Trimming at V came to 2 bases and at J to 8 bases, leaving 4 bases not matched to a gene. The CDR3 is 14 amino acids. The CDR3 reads CASSQGTGRDEQFF. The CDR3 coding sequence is TGTGCCAGCAGCCAAGGGACAGGGAGGGATGAGCAGTTCTTC.

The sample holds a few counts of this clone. The CDR3 bases are TGTGCCAGTAGTACCCGGGACACCGAGCAGTTCTTC. Protein: CASSTRDTEQFF. This sequence joins TRBV19 and TRBJ2-1; maybe TRBD1 (6 bases). The germline gives CDR1 LNHDA, CDR2 SQIVND (reference sequence). Trimming took 4 bases from V and 10 from J, leaving 11 bases between them. The CDR3 loop spans 12 amino acids.

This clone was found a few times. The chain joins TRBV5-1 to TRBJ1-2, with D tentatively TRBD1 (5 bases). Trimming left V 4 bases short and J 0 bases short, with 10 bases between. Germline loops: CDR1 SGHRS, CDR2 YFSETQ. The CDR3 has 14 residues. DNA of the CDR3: TGCGCCAGCAGCCAAGACAGCACTAACTATGGCTACACCTTC. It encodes CASSQDSTNYGYTF.

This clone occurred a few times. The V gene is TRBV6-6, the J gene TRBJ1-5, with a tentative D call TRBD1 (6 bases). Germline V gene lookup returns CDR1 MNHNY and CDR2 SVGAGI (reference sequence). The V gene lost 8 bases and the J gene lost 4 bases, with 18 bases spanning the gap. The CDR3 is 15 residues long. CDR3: CASCTGILRNQPQHF. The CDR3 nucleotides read TGTGCCAGCTGCACAGGGATCCTTAGGAATCAGCCCCAGCATTTT.

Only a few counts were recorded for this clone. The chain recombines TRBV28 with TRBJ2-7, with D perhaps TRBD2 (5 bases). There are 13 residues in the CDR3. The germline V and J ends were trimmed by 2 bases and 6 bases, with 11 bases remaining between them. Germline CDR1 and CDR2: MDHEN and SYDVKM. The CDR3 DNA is TGTGCCAGCAGTTTAGGGCTACGGGGCGAGCAGTACTTC. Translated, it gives CASSLGLRGEQYF.

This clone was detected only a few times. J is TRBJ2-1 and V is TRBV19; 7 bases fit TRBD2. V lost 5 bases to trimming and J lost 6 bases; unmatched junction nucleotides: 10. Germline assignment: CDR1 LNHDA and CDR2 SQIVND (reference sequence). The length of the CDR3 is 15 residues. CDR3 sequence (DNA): TGTGCCAGTAGTTTTTCCGGGAGGCTTAGCAATGAGCAGTTCTTC. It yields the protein CASSFSGRLSNEQFF.

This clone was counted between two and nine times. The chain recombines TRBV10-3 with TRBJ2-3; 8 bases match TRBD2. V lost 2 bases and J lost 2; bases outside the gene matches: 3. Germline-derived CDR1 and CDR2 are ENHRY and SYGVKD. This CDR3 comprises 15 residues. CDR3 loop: CAISEAGGNTDTQYF. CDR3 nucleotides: TGTGCCATCAGTGAGGCGGGAGGAAACACAGATACGCAGTATTTT.

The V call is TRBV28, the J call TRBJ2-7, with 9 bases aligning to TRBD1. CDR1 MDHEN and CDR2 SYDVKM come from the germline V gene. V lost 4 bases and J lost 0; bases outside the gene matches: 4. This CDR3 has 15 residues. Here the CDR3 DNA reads TGTGCCAGCAGTTCGGGACAGGGCCTCTCCTACGAGCAGTACTTC. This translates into CASSSGQGLSYEQYF.

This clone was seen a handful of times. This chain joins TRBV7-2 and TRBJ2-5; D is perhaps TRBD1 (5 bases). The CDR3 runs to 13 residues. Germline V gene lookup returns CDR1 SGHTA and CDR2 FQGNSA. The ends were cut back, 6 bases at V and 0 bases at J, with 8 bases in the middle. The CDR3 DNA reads TGTGCCAGCAGACAGGAGTACCAAGAGACCCAGTACTTC. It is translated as CASRQEYQETQYF.

The CDR3 here is CASSLKGQFTDTQYF. In nucleotides, the CDR3 is TGCGCCAGCAGCTTGAAGGGGCAGTTCACAGATACGCAGTATTTT. J is TRBJ2-3 and V is TRBV5-1; the D gene is possibly TRBD1 (5 bases). Germline assignment: CDR1 SGHRS and CDR2 YFSETQ. With 1 base removed from V and 2 bases from J, the gap between germline ends came to 11 bases. The CDR3 has 15 amino acids.

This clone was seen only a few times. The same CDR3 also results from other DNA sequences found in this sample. CDR3 sequence reads: CASSPPGQGYEQYF. CDR3 sequence (DNA): TGTGCCAGCTCACCACCGGGACAGGGCTACGAGCAGTACTTC. The chain is built from TRBV18 and TRBJ2-7; 9 bases line up with TRBD1. The CDR3 has 14 residues. From germline, CDR1 is KGHSH and CDR2 LQKENI. V trimming: 0 bases; J trimming: 3 bases; junction bases outside the gene matches: 0. Full variable domain (missing parts from reference TRBV18 and TRBJ2-7): NAGVMQNPRHLVRRRGQEARLRCSPMKGHSHVYWYRQLPEEGLKFMVYLQKENIIDESGMPKERFSAEFPKEGPSILRIQQVVRGDSAAYFCASSPPGQGYEQYFGPGTRLTVT.

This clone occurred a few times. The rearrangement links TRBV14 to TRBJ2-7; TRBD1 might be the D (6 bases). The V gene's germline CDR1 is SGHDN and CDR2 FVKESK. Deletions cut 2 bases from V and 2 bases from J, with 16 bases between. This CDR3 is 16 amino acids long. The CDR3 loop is CASSQRPTGEPYEQYF. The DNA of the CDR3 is TGTGCCAGCAGCCAACGTCCGACAGGAGAACCCTACGAGCAGTACTTC.

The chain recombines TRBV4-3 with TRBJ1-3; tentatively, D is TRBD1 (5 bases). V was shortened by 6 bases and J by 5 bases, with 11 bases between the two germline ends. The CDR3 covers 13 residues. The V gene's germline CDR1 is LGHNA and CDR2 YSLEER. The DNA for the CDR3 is TGCGCCAGCAGTCGACAGTTAAGAAACACCATATATTTT. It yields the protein CASSRQLRNTIYF.

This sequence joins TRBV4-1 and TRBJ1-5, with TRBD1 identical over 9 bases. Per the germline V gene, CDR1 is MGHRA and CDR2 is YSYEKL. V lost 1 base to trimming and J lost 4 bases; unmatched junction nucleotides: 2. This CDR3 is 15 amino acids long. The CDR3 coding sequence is TGCGCCAGCAGCCAAGCCGGGACAGGGAATCAGCCCCAGCATTTT. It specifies CASSQAGTGNQPQHF.

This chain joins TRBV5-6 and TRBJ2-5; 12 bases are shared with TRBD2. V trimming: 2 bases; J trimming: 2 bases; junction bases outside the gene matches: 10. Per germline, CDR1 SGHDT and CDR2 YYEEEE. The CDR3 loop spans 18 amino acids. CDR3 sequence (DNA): TGTGCCAGCAGCTTCCGACCCGGACTAGCGGGACGACAAGAGACCCAGTACTTC. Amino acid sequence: CASSFRPGLAGRQETQYF.

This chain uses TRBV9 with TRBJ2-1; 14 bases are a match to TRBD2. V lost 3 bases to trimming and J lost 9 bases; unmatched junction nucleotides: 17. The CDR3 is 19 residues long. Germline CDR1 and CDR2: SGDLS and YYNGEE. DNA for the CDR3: TGTGCCAGCAGCGGCACCCCGCCGGGACTAGCGGGAGCCGGGGGTGAGCAGTTCTTC. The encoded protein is CASSGTPPGLAGAGGEQFF.

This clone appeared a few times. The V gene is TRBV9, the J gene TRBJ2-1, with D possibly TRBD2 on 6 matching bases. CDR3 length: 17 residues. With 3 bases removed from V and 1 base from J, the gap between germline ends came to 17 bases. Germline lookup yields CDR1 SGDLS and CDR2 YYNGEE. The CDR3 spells CASSEGTPALSYNEQFF. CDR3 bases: TGTGCCAGCAGCGAGGGGACTCCGGCTTTATCCTACAATGAGCAGTTCTTC.

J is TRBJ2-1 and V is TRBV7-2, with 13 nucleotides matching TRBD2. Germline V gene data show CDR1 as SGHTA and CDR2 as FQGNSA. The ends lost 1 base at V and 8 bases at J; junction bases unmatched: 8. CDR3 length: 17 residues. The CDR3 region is CASSLGMGLAGFDEQFF. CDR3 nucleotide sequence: TGTGCCAGCAGCTTAGGGATGGGACTAGCGGGATTCGATGAGCAGTTCTTC.

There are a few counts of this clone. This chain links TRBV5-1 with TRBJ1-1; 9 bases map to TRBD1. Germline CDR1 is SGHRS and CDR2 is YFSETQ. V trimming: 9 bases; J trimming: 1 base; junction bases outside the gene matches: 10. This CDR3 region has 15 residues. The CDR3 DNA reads TGCGCCACCTCACCAAGGACAGGGGAGAACACTGAAGCTTTCTTT. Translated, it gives CATSPRTGENTEAFF.

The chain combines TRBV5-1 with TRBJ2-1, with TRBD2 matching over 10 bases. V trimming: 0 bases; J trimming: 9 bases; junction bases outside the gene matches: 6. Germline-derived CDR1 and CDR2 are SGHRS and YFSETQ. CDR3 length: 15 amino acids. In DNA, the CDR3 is TGCGCCAGCAGCTTGGGCTTAGCGGGAGGTGGTGAGCAGTTCTTC. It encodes CASSLGLAGGGEQFF.

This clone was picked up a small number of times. The CDR3 region has the DNA TGTGCCAGCAGCTCAAACACCGGGGAGCTGTTTTTT. As protein: CASSSNTGELFF. J is TRBJ2-2 and V is TRBV9, with no clear D. The ends were cut back, 4 bases at V and 2 bases at J, with 3 bases in the middle. The CDR3 totals 12 residues. CDR1 and CDR2 from the germline V gene are SGDLS and YYNGEE.

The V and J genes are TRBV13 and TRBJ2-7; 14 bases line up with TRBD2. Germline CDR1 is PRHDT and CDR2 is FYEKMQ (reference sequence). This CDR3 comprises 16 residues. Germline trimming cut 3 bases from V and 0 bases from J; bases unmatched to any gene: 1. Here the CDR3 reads CASSLGTSGSSYEQYF. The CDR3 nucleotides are TGTGCCAGCAGCTTGGGGACTAGCGGGAGCTCCTACGAGCAGTACTTC. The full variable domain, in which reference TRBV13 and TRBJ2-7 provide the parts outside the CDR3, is AAGVIQSPRHLIKEKRETATLKCYPIPRHDTVYWYQQGPGQDPQFLISFYEKMQSDKGSIPDRFSAQQFSDYHSELNMSSLELGDSALYFCASSLGTSGSSYEQYFGPGTRLTVT.

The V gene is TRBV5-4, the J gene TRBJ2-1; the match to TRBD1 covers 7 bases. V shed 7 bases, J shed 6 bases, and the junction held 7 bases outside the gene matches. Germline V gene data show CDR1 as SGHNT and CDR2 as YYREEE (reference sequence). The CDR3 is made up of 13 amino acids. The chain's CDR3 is CASGTDFSNEQFF. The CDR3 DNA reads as TGTGCCAGCGGGACAGATTTCTCCAATGAGCAGTTCTTC. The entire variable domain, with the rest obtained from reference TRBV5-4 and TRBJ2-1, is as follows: ETGVTQSPTHLIKTRGQQVTLRCSSQSGHNTVSWYQQALGQGPQFIFQYYREEENGRGNFPPRFSGLQFPNYSSELNVNALELDDSALYLCASGTDFSNEQFFGPGTRLTVL.

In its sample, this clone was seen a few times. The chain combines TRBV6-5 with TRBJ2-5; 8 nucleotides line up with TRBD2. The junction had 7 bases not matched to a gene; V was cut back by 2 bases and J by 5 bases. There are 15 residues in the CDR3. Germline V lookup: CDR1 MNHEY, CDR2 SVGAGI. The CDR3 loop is CASSYGSGKGETQYF. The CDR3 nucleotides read TGTGCCAGCAGTTACGGTAGCGGGAAGGGGGAGACCCAGTACTTC.